These T cell receptor beta chains were read from a single sample in a study of control samples from healthy donors and cancer patients. The method was immunoSEQ multiplex PCR; TCRdb's version includes in-frame clones alone and lacks a portion of them. This table holds some 65,000 clones, 75% to 90% found once. Material: PBMCs. Every receptor here comes from a woman between 50 and 59 years old with lung cancer. The CDR3 runs from the conserved cysteine through the conserved F or W. D genes are given only for firm matches. The size field is filled for only some rows; it gives once, few, many or a size class.

TRBV24-1,TRBD1,TRBJ2-2,NA,CATSDLPGQGTPGELFF,TGTGCCACCAGTGATTTGCCGGGACAGGGGACTCCCGGGGAGCTGTTTTTT
TRBV6-5,TRBD2,TRBJ2-1,NA,CASSPSGGAGNEQFF,TGTGCCAGCAGTCCTAGCGGGGGGGCCGGCAATGAGCAGTTCTTC
TRBV4-1,TRBD1,TRBJ1-2,NA,CASSQDQGDNYGYTF,TGCGCCAGCAGCCAGGACCAGGGGGATAACTATGGCTACACCTTC
TRBV29-1,NA,TRBJ1-4,once,CRAGGEEKLFF,TGCAGGGCGGGTGGGGAGGAAAAACTGTTTTTT
TRBV7-9,NA,TRBJ2-1,NA,CASSPIRNEQFF,TGTGCCAGCAGCCCCATACGGAATGAGCAGTTCTTC
TRBV5-1,TRBD2,TRBJ2-7,NA,CASSLGLAGGSPVHEQYF,TGCGCCAGCAGCTTGGGACTAGCGGGGGGCTCCCCGGTCCACGAGCAGTACTTC
TRBV2,NA,TRBJ1-1,once,CASSRDGTTQAFF,TGTGCCAGCAGCCGGGACGGAACCACTCAAGCTTTCTTT
TRBV19,TRBD1,TRBJ1-5,NA,CATQEDRGLSNQPQHF,TGTGCCACTCAAGAGGACAGGGGCCTTAGCAATCAGCCCCAGCATTTT
TRBV7-6,NA,TRBJ2-7,few,CASSLLADRPYEQYF,TGTGCCAGCAGCTTATTGGCAGACAGACCCTACGAGCAGTACTTC
TRBV4-1,NA,TRBJ1-5,NA,CASSQGTSSNQPQHF,TGCGCCAGCAGCCAGGGAACCAGTAGCAATCAGCCCCAGCATTTT
TRBV9,NA,TRBJ2-6,NA,CASSAVIGPLSLGANVLTF,TGTGCCAGCAGCGCCGTCATCGGGCCCCTTTCTTTAGGGGCCAACGTCCTGACTTTC
TRBV7-9,NA,TRBJ2-3,NA,CASSRLGQSTDTQYF,TGTGCCAGCAGCCGACTTGGACAAAGCACAGATACGCAGTATTTT
TRBV29-1,NA,TRBJ1-1,NA,CSVVAGIMNTEAFF,TGCAGCGTCGTGGCGGGCATCATGAACACTGAAGCTTTCTTT
TRBV7-2,NA,TRBJ1-5,NA,CASSRDMGNQPQHF,TGTGCCAGCAGCAGGGACATGGGCAATCAGCCCCAGCATTTT
TRBV30,TRBD1,TRBJ2-1,few,CAWSGQGVNEQFF,TGTGCCTGGTCGGGACAGGGGGTCAATGAGCAGTTCTTC
TRBV13,TRBD1,TRBJ1-1,NA,CASSYRDRKGLAFF,TGTGCCAGCAGCTATCGGGACAGAAAAGGTTTAGCTTTCTTT
TRBV7-3,NA,TRBJ2-6,NA,CASSPAGRSGANVLTF,TGTGCCAGCAGCCCCGCGGGCCGCTCTGGGGCCAACGTCCTGACTTTC
TRBV6-6,TRBD2,TRBJ2-7,NA,CASTKGLAGGYEQYF,TGTGCCAGCACCAAAGGACTAGCGGGGGGCTACGAGCAGTACTTC
TRBV5-1,NA,TRBJ2-6,NA,CASSSGPSGANVLTF,TGCGCCAGCAGTTCAGGACCCTCTGGGGCCAACGTCCTGACTTTC
TRBV2,NA,TRBJ2-5,NA,CASSEIGQETQYF,TGTGCCAGCAGTGAAATCGGACAAGAGACCCAGTACTTC
TRBV18,NA,TRBJ1-4,NA,CASSKSGSATNEKLFF,TGTGCCAGCTCTAAAAGCGGGAGTGCAACTAATGAAAAACTGTTTTTT
TRBV6-5,NA,TRBJ1-6,NA,CASSYADSPLHF,TGTGCCAGCAGTTACGCGGATTCACCCCTCCACTTT
TRBV7-9,NA,TRBJ2-3,NA,CASSFDGDTQYF,TGTGCCAGCAGCTTTGACGGAGATACGCAGTATTTT
TRBV28,TRBD1,TRBJ2-1,NA,CASSPEDTGGIYNEQFF,TGTGCCAGCAGTCCGGAAGACACAGGGGGGATATACAATGAGCAGTTCTTC
TRBV11-2,NA,TRBJ2-3,NA,CASSLDRTDTQYF,TGTGCCAGCAGCTTAGACAGGACAGATACGCAGTATTTT
TRBV7-3,NA,TRBJ1-1,NA,CASSQGTEAFF,TGTGCCAGCAGCCAGGGCACTGAAGCTTTCTTT
TRBV9,NA,TRBJ1-4,once,CASSVDDNEKLFF,TGTGCCAGCAGCGTAGATGATAATGAAAAACTGTTTTTT
TRBV28,NA,TRBJ1-2,many,CATGVRYGYTF,TGTGCCACTGGGGTTCGCTATGGCTACACCTTC
TRBV25-1,NA,TRBJ1-1,once,CASSPAGDQELTEAFF,TGTGCCAGCAGTCCCGCTGGGGACCAGGAACTCACTGAAGCTTTCTTT
TRBV7-7,TRBD1,TRBJ2-3,NA,CASSLAETGATDTQYF,TGTGCCAGCAGCTTAGCCGAGACAGGGGCGACAGATACGCAGTATTTT
TRBV6-1,TRBD2,TRBJ2-3,NA,CASSEYAGGINTDTQYF,TGTGCCAGCAGTGAATATGCGGGGGGGATTAACACAGATACGCAGTATTTT
TRBV6-5,NA,TRBJ2-2,NA,CASSYSEGGELFF,TGTGCCAGCAGTTACTCCGAGGGCGGGGAGCTGTTTTTT
TRBV10-3,NA,TRBJ1-1,NA,CAISYTSNTEAFF,TGTGCCATCAGTTATACCTCGAACACTGAAGCTTTCTTT
TRBV11-1,NA,TRBJ1-5,NA,CASSFSSNQPQHF,TGTGCCAGCAGCTTCAGTAGCAATCAGCCCCAGCATTTT
TRBV3-1/TRBV3-2,NA,TRBJ1-1,NA,CASSQGNLNTEAFF,TGTGCCAGCAGCCAGGGAAACTTGAACACTGAAGCTTTCTTT
TRBV12-3/TRBV12-4,NA,TRBJ1-1,NA,CASATGDEAFF,TGTGCCAGCGCAACCGGGGATGAAGCTTTCTTT
TRBV19,TRBD2,TRBJ2-1,NA,CASSKLAGVNEQFF,TGTGCCAGTAGTAAGCTAGCGGGGGTAAATGAGCAGTTCTTC
TRBV5-4,TRBD2,TRBJ2-7,NA,CASSPDAGGDYEQYF,TGTGCCAGCAGCCCGGATGCGGGGGGAGACTACGAGCAGTACTTC
TRBV5-1,NA,TRBJ2-7,NA,CASSSRTDWYEQYF,TGCGCCAGCAGCTCACGGACAGACTGGTACGAGCAGTACTTC
TRBV11-2,NA,TRBJ2-1,NA,CASSQTGEQFF,TGTGCCAGCAGCCAGACCGGTGAGCAGTTCTTC
TRBV10-3,TRBD2,TRBJ2-1,NA,CAISETSGALNEQFF,TGTGCCATCAGTGAGACTAGCGGGGCGCTCAATGAGCAGTTCTTC
TRBV7-9,NA,TRBJ1-1,NA,CASSLGSGLNTEAFF,TGTGCCAGCAGCTTAGGCTCAGGGTTGAACACTGAAGCTTTCTTT
TRBV21-1,NA,TRBJ2-1,NA,CASSSYPQGGNEQFF,TGTGCCAGCAGCTCCTACCCCCAGGGGGGGAATGAGCAGTTCTTC
TRBV3-1/TRBV3-2,NA,TRBJ1-1,NA,CASSQPVGAGTEAFF,TGTGCCAGCAGCCAGCCCGTGGGGGCAGGCACTGAAGCTTTCTTT
TRBV6-4,NA,TRBJ2-6,NA,CASSDSTLRGQSSGANVLTF,TGTGCCAGCAGTGACTCGACCCTCCGGGGTCAGAGCTCTGGGGCCAACGTCCTGACTTTC
TRBV5-1,NA,TRBJ2-1,NA,CASSLGRPLGDEQFF,TGCGCCAGCAGCCTGGGAAGGCCCCTTGGGGATGAGCAGTTCTTC
TRBV7-9,TRBD2,TRBJ2-2,NA,CASNSRLASLTGELFF,TGTGCCAGCAACTCCAGACTAGCGTCGCTCACCGGGGAGCTGTTTTTT
TRBV7-2,TRBD1,TRBJ1-3,NA,CASSSDRGFSGNTIYF,TGTGCCAGCAGCTCGGACAGGGGATTCTCTGGAAACACCATATATTTT
TRBV25-1,TRBD1,TRBJ1-1,NA,CASSEIQGASSGAFF,TGTGCCAGCAGTGAGATACAGGGGGCGAGTTCGGGAGCTTTCTTT
TRBV18,NA,TRBJ1-5,few,CASSLQDSNQPQHF,TGTGCCAGCTCGCTACAGGATAGCAATCAGCCCCAGCATTTT